This record concerns one TCR beta chain sequence. The data stem from a study of B cell selection in AIRE deficiency. The assay was immunoSEQ multiplex PCR, and TCRdb's table has in-frame clones only and misses some. The table lists 20,000 to 25,000 clones, roughly 97% of them singletons. Sorting defined conventional CD4 T cells as CD4+CD127+. Looked up from germline, CDR1 is LGHNA and CDR2 is YSLEER. V lost 1 base and J 1 base, leaving 10 bases between the germline ends. The CDR3 totals 16 residues. This chain uses TRBV4-3 with TRBJ2-2; tentative D call: TRBD1 (5 bases). The receptor was isolated from a human donor with AIRE deficiency. Specimen: conventional CD4+ T cells sorted from PBMCs. In DNA form, the CDR3 reads TGCGCCAGCAGCCAAGGTCGCCAGGGGAACACCGGGGAGCTGTTTTTT. This sequence encodes CASSQGRQGNTGELFF.